The 28 T cell receptor beta chains below all came from one sample that was sequenced in a study of cytomegalovirus exposure and HLA in healthy donors (dated by TCRdb to the late 2010s). The method behind the library was the immunoSEQ multiplex PCR assay. A mixture of 60 forward primers for TCR Vbeta segments and 13 reverse primers for TCR Jbeta segments was used in the multiplex PCR. Sourced from immuneACCESS, this table was stored by TCRdb with only in-frame sequences that have V and J called. A share of the clones is absent; for the studies checked, an unresolved V gene accounts for under half, and the remainder has no known explanation. The sample contains roughly 150,000 clones, roughly 73% of them found a single time. The leading ten clones occupy 1.5% to 2% of the sample. Sequences were obtained from PBMCs. The receptor set was obtained from a young woman in good health and CMV-seronegative.

The chain uses TRBV11-2 and TRBJ1-5; D is unresolved. This CDR3 is 14 amino acids long. Germline V lookup: CDR1 SGHAT, CDR2 FQNNGV. V dropped 5 bases and J dropped 0 bases, with 8 bases sitting between them. The DNA of the CDR3 is TGTGCCAGCAGCACGGGTTATAGCAATCAGCCCCAGCATTTT. Amino acid sequence: CASSTGYSNQPQHF. Full variable domain (outside the CDR3, taken from reference TRBV11-2 and TRBJ1-5): EAGVAQSPRYKIIEKRQSVAFWCNPISGHATLYWYQQILGQGPKLLIQFQNNGVVDDSQLPKDRFSAERLKGVDSTLKIQPAKLEDSAVYLCASSTGYSNQPQHFGDGTRLSIL.

V and J are TRBV5-1 and TRBJ2-6; weak D call: TRBD2 (7 bases). The CDR3 runs to 15 residues. Trimming took 4 bases from V and 3 from J, leaving 11 bases between them. Germline values: CDR1 SGHRS, CDR2 YFSETQ. CDR3 amino acids: CASSLRGLGANVLTF. The CDR3 coding sequence is TGCGCCAGCAGCCTGCGGGGGCTTGGGGCCAACGTCCTGACTTTC.

The chain has TRBV7-3 and TRBJ2-3, with 12 bases that match TRBD2. In germline, CDR1 is SGHTA, CDR2 FQGTGA. The length of the CDR3 is 17 residues. Trimming removed 5 bases from V and 5 bases from J; junction bases left unmatched: 11. The CDR3 region is CASSLFSSGGAIDTQYF. The CDR3 DNA reads as TGTGCCAGCAGCCTTTTTTCTAGCGGGGGGGCAATAGATACGCAGTATTTT.

The chain joins TRBV7-3 to TRBJ2-7, with D maybe TRBD2 (5 bases). V lost 1 base and J lost 0, with 13 bases in between. There are 16 residues in the CDR3. The V gene's germline CDR1 is SGHTA and CDR2 FQGTGA. CDR3 loop: CASSLIGPAVSYEQYF. CDR3 nucleotides: TGTGCCAGCAGCTTAATTGGGCCAGCGGTCTCCTACGAGCAGTACTTC.

V and J are TRBV9 and TRBJ1-1; tentative D call: TRBD1 (5 bases). Trimming shortened V by 0 bases and J by 3 bases, and 6 bases separated the two germline ends. Looked up from germline, CDR1 is SGDLS and CDR2 is YYNGEE. This CDR3 region has 13 residues. This CDR3 is CASSVAQDTEAFF. In DNA form, the CDR3 reads TGTGCCAGCAGCGTAGCACAGGACACTGAAGCTTTCTTT.

The rearrangement uses TRBV7-8 and TRBJ2-5; maybe TRBD2 (6 bases). The CDR3 runs 20 residues. The germline V and J ends were trimmed by 7 bases and 5 bases, with 35 bases remaining between them. Germline V gene sequence: CDR1 SGHVS, CDR2 FQNEAQ. In DNA, the CDR3 is TGTGCCAGCAACCAACCAAAACTAGCTTCGGGGGAGGCGCTAGGGGAGACCCAGTACTTC. Its protein is CASNQPKLASGEALGETQYF.

The rearrangement joins TRBV19 to TRBJ2-1; 10 nucleotides align to TRBD1. Trimming took 6 bases from V and 8 from J; bases not matched to a gene: 10. Germline CDR1 LNHDA, CDR2 SQIVND (reference sequence). This CDR3 is 15 amino acids long. The CDR3 DNA follows: TGTGCCAGTAGCTCCGGACAGGGGGTGATCGATGAGCAGTTCTTC. It codes for CASSSGQGVIDEQFF.

This clone was picked up a small number of times. V and J are TRBV4-2 and TRBJ2-7; maybe TRBD2 (5 bases). This CDR3 is built from 15 residues. Germline V gene data show CDR1 as LGHNA and CDR2 as YNFKEQ. V shed 0 bases and J shed 6 bases, with 15 bases lying between them. As DNA, the CDR3 is TGTGCCAGCAGCCAAGAAGGAACGGGAAGTTTCGAGCAGTACTTC. This codes for CASSQEGTGSFEQYF.

This sequence joins TRBV5-1 and TRBJ2-1; D is ambiguous. The V gene lost 0 bases and the J gene lost 4 bases, with 5 bases spanning the gap. The CDR3 covers 13 residues. CDR1 is SGHRS and CDR2 is YFSETQ in the germline V gene. The CDR3 reads CASSLDSYNEQFF. The CDR3 region has the DNA TGCGCCAGCAGCTTGGATTCGTACAATGAGCAGTTCTTC.

The genes are TRBV5-4 and TRBJ2-7, with a weak D call TRBD2 (6 bases). This CDR3 comprises 16 residues. Germline V lookup: CDR1 SGHNT, CDR2 YYREEE (reference sequence). With 0 bases removed from V and 4 bases from J, the gap between germline ends came to 17 bases. The CDR3 sequence is CASSLGGGIGAYEQYV. The CDR3 nucleotides are TGTGCCAGCAGCTTGGGGGGCGGGATTGGGGCGTACGAGCAGTACGTC.

This clone has only a few counts. The chain is built from TRBV4-3 and TRBJ2-1, with TRBD1 identical over 7 bases. The ends lost 4 bases at V and 14 bases at J; junction bases unmatched: 14. Germline CDR1 reads LGHNA; CDR2 reads YSLEER. The CDR3 runs to 14 residues. The CDR3 coding sequence is TGCGCCAGCAGCCCAGAGGGGGCCCTTCCGTTAAAGTTCTTC. It yields the protein CASSPEGALPLKFF.

This clone has just a few counts. This chain uses TRBV7-2 with TRBJ2-1; D is ambiguous. Germline V lookup: CDR1 SGHTA, CDR2 FQGNSA. V lost 5 bases to trimming and J lost 5 bases, with 7 bases between them. The CDR3 has 12 amino acids. The DNA of the CDR3 is TGTGCCAGCAGCCGGTCGGACAATGAGCAGTTCTTC. It translates to CASSRSDNEQFF.

This chain connects TRBV27 to TRBJ2-2; 10 nucleotides align to TRBD2. CDR3 length: 17 amino acids. Trimming removed 8 bases from V and 5 bases from J; junction bases left unmatched: 14. CDR1 is MNHEY, CDR2 SMNVEV, per germline (reference sequence). CDR3: CASHGGLAGVWTGELFF. CDR3 DNA: TGTGCCAGCCACGGTGGTCTAGCGGGAGTTTGGACCGGGGAGCTGTTTTTT.

The chain combines TRBV6-5 with TRBJ2-4, with D possibly matching TRBD2 (5 bases). Trimming left V 5 bases short and J 9 bases short, with 17 bases between. The germline V gene encodes CDR1 MNHEY and CDR2 SVGAGI. This CDR3 comprises 14 residues. This CDR3 reads CASSPGSSLPIQYF. As DNA, the CDR3 is TGTGCCAGCAGTCCGGGATCATCCTTACCCATTCAGTACTTC.

There are a few counts of this clone. The gene calls are TRBV20-1 and TRBJ1-2; unclear D gene. Germline V lookup: CDR1 DFQATT, CDR2 SNEGSKA (reference sequence). CDR3 length: 11 residues. Trimming shortened V by 5 bases and J by 7 bases, and 11 bases separated the two germline ends. The CDR3 spells CSALPTVGYTF. In DNA form, the CDR3 reads TGCAGTGCTCTACCCACGGTTGGCTACACCTTC.

This chain joins TRBV28 and TRBJ1-5; D unresolved. The CDR3 runs to 12 residues. Trimming shortened V by 8 bases and J by 0 bases, and 5 bases separated the two germline ends. Germline V gene lookup returns CDR1 MDHEN and CDR2 SYDVKM. CDR3 sequence: CASRDSNQPQHF. For the CDR3, the DNA is TGTGCCAGCCGGGATAGCAATCAGCCCCAGCATTTT.

The V and J genes are TRBV5-1 and TRBJ2-1, with D possibly being TRBD1 (5 bases). Germline V gene lookup returns CDR1 SGHRS and CDR2 YFSETQ. V was clipped by 0 bases and J by 8 bases, with 15 bases between them. This CDR3 comprises 15 residues. The CDR3 DNA sequence: TGCGCCAGCAGCTTGGAGGTGGGGCCTCATTATGAGCAGTTCTTC. This sequence encodes CASSLEVGPHYEQFF. Full variable domain (remainder filled in from reference TRBV5-1 and TRBJ2-1): KAGVTQTPRYLIKTRGQQVTLSCSPISGHRSVSWYQQTPGQGLQFLFEYFSETQRNKGNFPGRFSGRQFSNSRSEMNVSTLELGDSALYLCASSLEVGPHYEQFFGPGTRLTVL.

The chain employs TRBV19 and TRBJ2-3; D might be TRBD2 (5 bases). The germline gives CDR1 LNHDA, CDR2 SQIVND (reference sequence). V lost 10 bases and J lost 0, with 20 bases in between. The CDR3 contains 16 residues. CDR3 protein: CATEQGLDPSTDTQYF. CDR3 DNA: TGTGCCACTGAACAAGGACTGGACCCTAGCACAGATACGCAGTATTTT. Using reference TRBV19 and TRBJ2-3 for the parts outside the CDR3, the full variable domain is DGGITQSPKYLFRKEGQNVTLSCEQNLNHDAMYWYRQDPGQGLRLIYYSQIVNDFQKGDIAEGYSVSREKKESFPLTVTSAQKNPTAFYLCATEQGLDPSTDTQYFGPGTRLTVL.

This clone was seen a few times. The chain joins TRBV5-1 to TRBJ1-5; TRBD1 is a possible D gene (6 bases). Germline V gene lookup returns CDR1 SGHRS and CDR2 YFSETQ. V was trimmed by 0 bases and J by 2 bases, leaving 18 bases between them. This CDR3 region has 18 residues. CDR3 sequence reads: CASSLGGVAGGGNQPQHF. The CDR3, as DNA: TGCGCCAGCAGCTTGGGGGGGGTTGCGGGGGGCGGCAATCAGCCCCAGCATTTT.

This clone occurred once. V is TRBV18 and J is TRBJ2-1, with 14 bases fitting TRBD2. V trimming: 9 bases; J trimming: 15 bases; junction bases outside the gene matches: 13. The CDR3 runs to 14 residues. From germline, CDR1 is KGHSH and CDR2 LQKENI. The CDR3: CASFPGLAGEDPFF. The CDR3 DNA follows: TGTGCCAGTTTTCCGGGACTAGCGGGAGAAGATCCGTTCTTC.

This chain connects TRBV4-3 to TRBJ2-3, with D tentatively TRBD2 (5 bases). V was shortened by 5 bases and J by 2 bases, with 14 bases between the two germline ends. The CDR3 is made up of 15 amino acids. Germline-derived CDR1 and CDR2 are LGHNA and YSLEER. The CDR3, as DNA: TGCGCCAGCAGCTCCAGACCGGGAAACACAGATACGCAGTATTTT. Its translation: CASSSRPGNTDTQYF.

V gene TRBV6-4 combines with J gene TRBJ2-3; the D is unclear. The V end lost 8 bases, the J end lost 1 base, and 10 bases lay between the germline ends. Looked up from germline, CDR1 is MRHNA and CDR2 is SNTAGT. This CDR3 is built from 13 residues. CDR3 residues: CASGSPGTDTQYF. CDR3 bases: TGTGCCAGCGGTTCTCCGGGCACAGATACGCAGTATTTT.

This clone was found a few times. The chain combines TRBV7-9 with TRBJ1-3; the match to TRBD1 covers 7 bases. The CDR3 contains 15 residues. V was clipped by 4 bases and J by 2 bases; unmatched bases: 5. Germline V lookup: CDR1 SEHNR, CDR2 FQNEAQ (reference sequence). CDR3 bases: TGTGCCAGCAGCTCGTGGGGACAGCCTGGAAACACCATATATTTT. Amino acids: CASSSWGQPGNTIYF.

The genes are TRBV2 and TRBJ2-1, with 9 nucleotides matching TRBD2. The CDR3 extends over 15 amino acids. Germline-derived CDR1 and CDR2 are SNHLY and FYNNEI. The ends lost 6 bases at V and 8 bases at J; junction bases unmatched: 11. This CDR3 is CASRLIAGVSDEQFF. The CDR3 DNA reads as TGTGCCAGCAGATTGATAGCGGGAGTCTCTGATGAGCAGTTCTTC.

The sample holds one count of this clone. The CDR3 reads CASSGDRNTIYF. In DNA form, the CDR3 reads TGTGCCAGCAGTGGAGACAGAAACACCATATATTTT. The chain is built from TRBV6-1 and TRBJ1-3; D unresolved. The CDR3 length is 12 residues. The germline V and J ends were trimmed by 4 bases and 5 bases, with 6 bases remaining between them. Per the germline V gene, CDR1 is MNHNS and CDR2 is SASEGT.

This clone was detected only once. J is TRBJ1-2 and V is TRBV5-6, with 7 bases fitting TRBD1. The CDR3 length is 15 residues. The germline CDR1 and CDR2 sequences are SGHDT and YYEEEE. V lost 3 bases to trimming and J lost 5 bases; unmatched junction nucleotides: 10. Here the CDR3 reads CASSSTGTALYGYTF. DNA for the CDR3: TGTGCCAGCAGCTCAACCGGGACAGCCTTATATGGCTACACCTTC.

The chain uses TRBV5-1 and TRBJ2-2; TRBD2 is a possible D gene (6 bases). Looked up from germline, CDR1 is SGHRS and CDR2 is YFSETQ. The CDR3 sequence is 13 residues long. The V and J ends lost 3 bases and 5 bases respectively, with 8 bases between them. The DNA for the CDR3 is TGCGCCAGCAGCTCGGAGGGGACCGGGGAGCTGTTTTTT. Protein product: CASSSEGTGELFF.

The chain recombines TRBV9 with TRBJ1-3, with D possibly being TRBD1 (5 bases). Germline assignment: CDR1 SGDLS and CDR2 YYNGEE. With 2 bases removed from V and 0 bases from J, the gap between germline ends came to 15 bases. This CDR3 contains 17 residues. CDR3 in DNA: TGTGCCAGCAGCGTGTCAGACAGTAGGTTCTCTGGAAACACCATATATTTT. This sequence encodes CASSVSDSRFSGNTIYF.